The clone carrying this T cell receptor (beta chain) appeared many times. Its matching antigen is unknown. This CDR3 is built from 14 residues. CDR1 is LNHDA, CDR2 SQIVND, per germline (reference sequence). Trimming left V 3 bases short and J 5 bases short, with 10 bases between. Beta-chain TCR CDR3 regions were amplified from RNA transcripts. HTBI primers served in a first-round RT-PCR, which a second-round multiplex PCR followed. MiXCR was run by TCRdb on the multiplex PCR reads, yielding one entry per CDR3 protein. The data show a few hundred thousand distinct CDR3 sequences, approximately 16% seen once. The data originate from a study of Graves' ophthalmopathy and Graves' hyperthyroidism. Background on the study: No treatment had been given when peripheral blood was collected at initial diagnosis. Notes on the study in general: With just under 90% sensitivity and roughly 80% specificity, a 13-signature model separated ophthalmopathy from stable hyperthyroidism.

This receptor was taken from a woman aged 18-30 years with Graves' ophthalmopathy. V and J are TRBV19 and TRBJ2-2; D not certain. The sample comprised peripheral blood. The CDR3 coding sequence is TGTGCCAGTAGTATCGTGTGGGTTACCGGGGAGCTGTTTTTT. Amino acids: CASSIVWVTGELFF.